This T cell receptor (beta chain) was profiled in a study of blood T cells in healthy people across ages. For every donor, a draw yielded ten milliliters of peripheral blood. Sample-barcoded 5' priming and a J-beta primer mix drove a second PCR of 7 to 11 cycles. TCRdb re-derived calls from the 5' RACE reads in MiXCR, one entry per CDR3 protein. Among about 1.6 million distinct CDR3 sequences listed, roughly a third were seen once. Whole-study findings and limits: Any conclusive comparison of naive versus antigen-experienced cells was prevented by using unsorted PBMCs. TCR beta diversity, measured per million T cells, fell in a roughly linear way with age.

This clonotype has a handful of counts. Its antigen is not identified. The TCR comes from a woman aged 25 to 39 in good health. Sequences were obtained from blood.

The CDR3, as DNA: TGTGCCAGCAGCGTAGAAGGGACTAGCGGACGACTCAATGAGCAGTTCTTC. This gives the protein CASSVEGTSGRLNEQFF. V usage is TRBV9 and J usage is TRBJ2-1, with 11 bases that match TRBD2. V lost 0 bases, J lost 6 bases, and 8 bases stayed unmatched. CDR3 size: 17 residues. Germline V gene lookup returns CDR1 SGDLS and CDR2 YYNGEE. Full variable domain (remainder filled in from reference TRBV9 and TRBJ2-1): DSGVTQTPKHLITATGQRVTLRCSPRSGDLSVYWYQQSLDQGLQFLIQYYNGEERAKGNILERFSAQQFPDLHSELNLSSLELGDSALYFCASSVEGTSGRLNEQFFGPGTRLTVL.